The clone carrying this TCR beta chain was seen once. Its specificity is not known. These data come from a study of OX40 agonist ivuxolimab in advanced cancers. Regarding the study as a whole: Expanded clones belonging to CD8+ T cells outnumbered, on average, those of CD4+.

Using immunoSEQ multiplex PCR, the repertoire was profiled, and TCRdb retains in-frame clones only, with some absent. The sample shows around 70,000 clones, 85% of them seen only once. CDR1 is SGHDT, CDR2 YYEEEE, per germline. This CDR3 comprises 13 residues. Trimming left V 1 base short and J 4 bases short, with 6 bases between. The chain employs TRBV5-6 and TRBJ2-1; no reliable D call. The source material was CD4+ or CD8+ T cells sorted from blood, sampled in a trial of the OX40 agonist ivuxolimab. The receptor's source is an adult with an advanced solid tumor such as melanoma, head and neck, liver or kidney cancer. The CDR3 bases are TGTGCCAGCAGCTTGTTGCGTTACAATGAGCAGTTCTTC. Translating gives CASSLLRYNEQFF. The full variable domain, in which reference TRBV5-6 and TRBJ2-1 provide the parts outside the CDR3, is DAGVTQSPTHLIKTRGQQVTLRCSPKSGHDTVSWYQQALGQGPQFIFQYYEEEERQRGNFPDRFSGHQFPNYSSELNVNALLLGDSALYLCASSLLRYNEQFFGPGTRLTVL.